This TCR beta chain was captured in a study of T cell repertoires in cytomegalovirus infection. Background on the study: Well-studied HLA-B-restricted epitopes and recently identified HLA-C-restricted epitopes of CMV were both used in the study. Public TCR beta signature analysis indicated the presence of both CMV infection and matching HLA type. Study-level points and caveats: Based on cumulative public TCR beta family frequency, carriers of CMV plus the relevant HLA were identified. HLA-C-restricted CMV-specific TCR beta clonotypes were dominant in the ex vivo response.

TCRdb reprocessed the reads with MiXCR, giving one entry per CDR3 protein. The repertoire holds roughly 990,000 distinct CDR3 sequences, roughly 30% seen once, with 13% in the top ten. At least ten counts were recorded for this clonotype. Antigen specificity is unknown. Germline values: CDR1 SEHNR, CDR2 FQNEAQ (reference sequence). The CDR3 has 17 residues. V lost 1 base and J lost 2, with 17 bases in between. This TCR was sampled from a human donor in good health (CMV status not recorded). Some clones in this sample may be carry-over from other donors' samples. This chain connects TRBV7-9 to TRBJ1-2; D gene ambiguous. The input for sequencing was cultured CD8+ T cells from PBMCs, taken from culture after CMV antigen stimulation. The CDR3 nucleotides read TGTGCCAGCAGCTTAGAGTCAGGTTCCTTCATCAACTATGGCTACACCTTC. Amino acids: CASSLESGSFINYGYTF.